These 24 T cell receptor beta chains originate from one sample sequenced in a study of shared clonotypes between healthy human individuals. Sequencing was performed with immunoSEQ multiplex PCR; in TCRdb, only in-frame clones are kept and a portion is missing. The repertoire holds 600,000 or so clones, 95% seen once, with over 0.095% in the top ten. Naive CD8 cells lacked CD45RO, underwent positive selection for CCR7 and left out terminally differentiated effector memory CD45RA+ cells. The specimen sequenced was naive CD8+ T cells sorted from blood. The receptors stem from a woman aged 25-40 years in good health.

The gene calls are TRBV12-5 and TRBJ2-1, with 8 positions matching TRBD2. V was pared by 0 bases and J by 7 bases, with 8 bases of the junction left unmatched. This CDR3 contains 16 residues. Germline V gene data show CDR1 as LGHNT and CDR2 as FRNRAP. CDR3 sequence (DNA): TGTGCTAGTGGTTTGGTACTAGGGCGGGAGGTGAATGAGCAGTTCTTC. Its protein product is CASGLVLGREVNEQFF.

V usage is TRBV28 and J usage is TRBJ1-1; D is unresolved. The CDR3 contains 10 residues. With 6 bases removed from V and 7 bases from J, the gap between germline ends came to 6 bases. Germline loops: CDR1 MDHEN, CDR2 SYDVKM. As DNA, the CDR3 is TGTGCCAGCAGCGACCGTGAAGCTTTCTTT. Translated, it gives CASSDREAFF. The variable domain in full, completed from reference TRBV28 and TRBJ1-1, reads DVKVTQSSRYLVKRTGEKVFLECVQDMDHENMFWYRQDPGLGLRLIYFSYDVKMKEKGDIPEGYSVSREKKERFSLILESASTNQTSMYLCASSDREAFFGQGTRLTVV.

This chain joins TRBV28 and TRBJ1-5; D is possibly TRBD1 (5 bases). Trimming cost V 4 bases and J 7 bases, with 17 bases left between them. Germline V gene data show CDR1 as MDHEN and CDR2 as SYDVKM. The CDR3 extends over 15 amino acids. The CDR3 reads CASSSFGTSAQPQHF. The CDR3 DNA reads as TGTGCCAGCAGTTCCTTCGGGACTTCAGCACAGCCCCAGCATTTT.

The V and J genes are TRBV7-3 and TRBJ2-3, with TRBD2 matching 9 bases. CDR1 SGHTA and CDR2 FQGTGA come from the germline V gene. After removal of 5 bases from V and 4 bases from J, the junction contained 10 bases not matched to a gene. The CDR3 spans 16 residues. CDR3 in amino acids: CASSRDAAGGADTQYF. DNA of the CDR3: TGTGCCAGCAGCCGCGACGCAGCGGGAGGCGCAGATACGCAGTATTTT.

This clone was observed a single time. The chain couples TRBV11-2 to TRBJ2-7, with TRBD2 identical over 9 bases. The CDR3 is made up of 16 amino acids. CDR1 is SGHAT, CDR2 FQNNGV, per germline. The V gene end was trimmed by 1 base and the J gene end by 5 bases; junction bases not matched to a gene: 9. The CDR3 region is CASSLVGSGSGDEQYF. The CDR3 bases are TGTGCCAGCAGCTTAGTCGGTAGCGGGAGCGGAGACGAGCAGTACTTC.

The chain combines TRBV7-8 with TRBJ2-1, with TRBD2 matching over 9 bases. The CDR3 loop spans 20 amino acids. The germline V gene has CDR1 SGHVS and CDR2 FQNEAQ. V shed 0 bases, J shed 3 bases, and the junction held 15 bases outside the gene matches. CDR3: CASSLALGGRAVGSYNEQFF. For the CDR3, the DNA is TGTGCCAGCAGCTTAGCGCTGGGCGGGAGGGCCGTGGGGAGCTACAATGAGCAGTTCTTC.

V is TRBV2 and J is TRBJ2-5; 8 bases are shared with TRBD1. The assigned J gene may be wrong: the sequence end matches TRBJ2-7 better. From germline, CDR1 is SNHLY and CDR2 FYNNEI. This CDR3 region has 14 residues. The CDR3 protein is CASSDGTGWYEQYF. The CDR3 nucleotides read TGTGCCAGCAGCGATGGGACAGGATGGTACGAGCAGTACTTC.

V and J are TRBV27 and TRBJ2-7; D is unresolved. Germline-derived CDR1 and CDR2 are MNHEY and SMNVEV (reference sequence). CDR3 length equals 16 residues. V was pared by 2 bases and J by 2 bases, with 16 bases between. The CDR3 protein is CASSLSSRQLPYEQYF. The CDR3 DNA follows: TGTGCCAGCAGTTTAAGTAGCAGGCAACTCCCCTACGAGCAGTACTTC.

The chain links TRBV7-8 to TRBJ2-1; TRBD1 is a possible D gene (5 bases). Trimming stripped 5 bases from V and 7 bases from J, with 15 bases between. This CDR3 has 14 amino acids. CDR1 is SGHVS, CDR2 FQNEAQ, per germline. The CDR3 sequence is CASSTTTKGNEQFF. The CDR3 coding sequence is TGTGCCAGCAGCACAACGACAAAGGGGAATGAGCAGTTCTTC.

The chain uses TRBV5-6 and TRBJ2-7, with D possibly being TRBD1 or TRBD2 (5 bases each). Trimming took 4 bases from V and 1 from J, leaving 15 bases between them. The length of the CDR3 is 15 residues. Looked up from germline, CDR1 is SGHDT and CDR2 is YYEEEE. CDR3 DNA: TGTGCCAGCAGCCTTGGCGGGTGGGGGTCCTACGAGCAGTACTTC. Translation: CASSLGGWGSYEQYF.

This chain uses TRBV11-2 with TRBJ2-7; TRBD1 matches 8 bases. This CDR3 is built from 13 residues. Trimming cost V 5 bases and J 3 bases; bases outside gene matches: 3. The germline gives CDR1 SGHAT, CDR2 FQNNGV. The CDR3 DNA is TGTGCCAGCAGCCCGGACAGGGACTACGAGCAGTACTTC. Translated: CASSPDRDYEQYF. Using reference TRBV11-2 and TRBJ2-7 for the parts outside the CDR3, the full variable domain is EAGVAQSPRYKIIEKRQSVAFWCNPISGHATLYWYQQILGQGPKLLIQFQNNGVVDDSQLPKDRFSAERLKGVDSTLKIQPAKLEDSAVYLCASSPDRDYEQYFGPGTRLTVT.

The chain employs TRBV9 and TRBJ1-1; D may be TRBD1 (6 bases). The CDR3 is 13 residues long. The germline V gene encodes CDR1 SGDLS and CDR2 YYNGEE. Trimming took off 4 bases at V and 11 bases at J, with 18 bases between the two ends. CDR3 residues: CASSWDITSVAFF. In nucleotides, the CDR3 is TGTGCCAGCAGCTGGGACATCACCAGCGTGGCTTTCTTT.

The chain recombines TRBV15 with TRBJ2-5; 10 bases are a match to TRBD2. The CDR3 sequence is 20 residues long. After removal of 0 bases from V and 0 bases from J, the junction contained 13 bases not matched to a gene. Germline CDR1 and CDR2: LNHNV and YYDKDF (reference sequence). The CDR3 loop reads CATSRELLQLGLADQETQYF. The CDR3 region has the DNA TGTGCCACCAGCAGAGAACTGTTACAGCTAGGACTAGCGGACCAAGAGACCCAGTACTTC. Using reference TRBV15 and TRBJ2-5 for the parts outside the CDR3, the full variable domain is DAMVIQNPRYQVTQFGKPVTLSCSQTLNHNVMYWYQQKSSQAPKLLFHYYDKDFNNEADTPDNFQSRRPNTSFCFLDIRSPGLGDTAMYLCATSRELLQLGLADQETQYFGPGTRLLVL.

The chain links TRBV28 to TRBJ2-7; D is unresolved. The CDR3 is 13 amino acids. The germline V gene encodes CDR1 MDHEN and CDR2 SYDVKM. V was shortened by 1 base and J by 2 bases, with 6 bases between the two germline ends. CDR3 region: CASSLLRTYEQYF. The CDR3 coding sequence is TGTGCCAGCAGTTTATTGCGGACCTACGAGCAGTACTTC.

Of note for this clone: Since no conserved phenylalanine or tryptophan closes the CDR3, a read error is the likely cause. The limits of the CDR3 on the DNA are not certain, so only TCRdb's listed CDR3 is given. The CDR3 is CASSKLSPSFL. The V gene is TRBV21-1, the J gene TRBJ2-7; the table's TRBD2 call for D was not verified on the DNA. TRBV21-1 counts as a pseudogene. Ends included, the CDR3 has 11 residues.

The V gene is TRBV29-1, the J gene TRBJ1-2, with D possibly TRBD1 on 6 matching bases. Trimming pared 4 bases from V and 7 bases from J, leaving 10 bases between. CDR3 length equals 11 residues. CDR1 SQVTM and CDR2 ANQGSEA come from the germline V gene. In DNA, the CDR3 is TGCAGCGTTGGGGGGGGGCTTGGCTACACCTTC. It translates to CSVGGGLGYTF.

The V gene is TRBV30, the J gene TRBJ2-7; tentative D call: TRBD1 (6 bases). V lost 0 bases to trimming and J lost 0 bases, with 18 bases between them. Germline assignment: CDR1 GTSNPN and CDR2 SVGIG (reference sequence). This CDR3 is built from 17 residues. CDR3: CAWSVLGDRPRSYEQYF. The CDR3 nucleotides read TGTGCCTGGAGTGTATTGGGTGACAGGCCACGCTCCTACGAGCAGTACTTC.

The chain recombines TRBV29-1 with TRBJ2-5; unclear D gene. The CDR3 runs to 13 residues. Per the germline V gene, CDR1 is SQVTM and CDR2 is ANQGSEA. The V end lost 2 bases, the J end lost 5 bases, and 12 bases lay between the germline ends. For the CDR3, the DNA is TGCAGCGTTGAATTGGGCCTCGTGGAGACCCAGTACTTC. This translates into CSVELGLVETQYF.

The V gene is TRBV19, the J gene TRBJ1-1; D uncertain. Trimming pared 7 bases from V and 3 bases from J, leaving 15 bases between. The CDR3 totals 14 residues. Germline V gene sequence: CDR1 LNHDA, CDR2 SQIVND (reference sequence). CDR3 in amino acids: CASIDRARDTEAFF. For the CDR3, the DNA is TGTGCCAGTATTGACCGGGCACGGGACACTGAAGCTTTCTTT.

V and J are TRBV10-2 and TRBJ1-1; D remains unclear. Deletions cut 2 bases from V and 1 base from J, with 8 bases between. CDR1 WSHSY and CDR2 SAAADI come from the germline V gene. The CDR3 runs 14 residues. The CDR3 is CASSEMVGNTEAFF. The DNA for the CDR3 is TGCGCCAGCAGTGAGATGGTTGGGAACACTGAAGCTTTCTTT.

CDR3 in amino acids: CASSEFQGGWGNTIYF. In DNA form, the CDR3 reads TGTGCCAGCAGTGAGTTCCAGGGCGGTTGGGGAAACACCATATATTTT. The chain uses TRBV2 and TRBJ1-3, with D possibly being TRBD1 (5 bases). The CDR3 runs to 16 residues. V was cut by 3 bases and J by 4 bases, with 16 bases left in between. Germline values: CDR1 SNHLY, CDR2 FYNNEI.

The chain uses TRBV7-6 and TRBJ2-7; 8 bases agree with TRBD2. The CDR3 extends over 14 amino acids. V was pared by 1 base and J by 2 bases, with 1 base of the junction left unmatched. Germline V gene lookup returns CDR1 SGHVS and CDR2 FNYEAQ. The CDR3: CASSLEAGAYEQYF. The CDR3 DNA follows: TGTGCCAGCAGCTTAGAAGCGGGAGCCTACGAGCAGTACTTC.

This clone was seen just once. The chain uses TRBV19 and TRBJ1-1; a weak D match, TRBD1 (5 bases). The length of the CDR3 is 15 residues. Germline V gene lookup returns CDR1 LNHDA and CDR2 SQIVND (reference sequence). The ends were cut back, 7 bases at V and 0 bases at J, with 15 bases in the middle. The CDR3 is CASTRPAGLNTEAFF. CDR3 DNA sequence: TGTGCCAGTACCCGTCCAGCAGGGCTGAACACTGAAGCTTTCTTT. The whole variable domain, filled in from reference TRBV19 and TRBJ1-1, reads DGGITQSPKYLFRKEGQNVTLSCEQNLNHDAMYWYRQDPGQGLRLIYYSQIVNDFQKGDIAEGYSVSREKKESFPLTVTSAQKNPTAFYLCASTRPAGLNTEAFFGQGTRLTVV.

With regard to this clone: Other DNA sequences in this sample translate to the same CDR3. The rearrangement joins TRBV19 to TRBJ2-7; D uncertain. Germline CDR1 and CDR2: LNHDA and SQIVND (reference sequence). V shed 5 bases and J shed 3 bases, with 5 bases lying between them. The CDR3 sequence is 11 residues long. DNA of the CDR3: TGTGCCAGTAGTTCCGACTACGAGCAGTACTTC. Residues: CASSSDYEQYF. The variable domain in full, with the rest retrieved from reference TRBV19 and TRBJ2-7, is DGGITQSPKYLFRKEGQNVTLSCEQNLNHDAMYWYRQDPGQGLRLIYYSQIVNDFQKGDIAEGYSVSREKKESFPLTVTSAQKNPTAFYLCASSSDYEQYFGPGTRLTVT.